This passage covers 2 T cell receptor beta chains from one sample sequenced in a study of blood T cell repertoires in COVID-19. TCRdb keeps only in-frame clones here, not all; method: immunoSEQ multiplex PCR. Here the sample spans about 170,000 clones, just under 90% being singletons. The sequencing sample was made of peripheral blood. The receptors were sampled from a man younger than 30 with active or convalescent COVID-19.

The CDR3 DNA is TGTGCTAGTGGTTTGCTTCCCCTGGGGCCCCAGCCCCAGCATTTT. Its protein is CASGLLPLGPQPQHF. This sequence joins TRBV12-5 and TRBJ1-5, with D perhaps matching TRBD1 (5 bases). There are 15 residues in the CDR3. Trimming shortened V by 2 bases and J by 7 bases, and 15 bases separated the two germline ends. Germline V gene data show CDR1 as LGHNT and CDR2 as FRNRAP.

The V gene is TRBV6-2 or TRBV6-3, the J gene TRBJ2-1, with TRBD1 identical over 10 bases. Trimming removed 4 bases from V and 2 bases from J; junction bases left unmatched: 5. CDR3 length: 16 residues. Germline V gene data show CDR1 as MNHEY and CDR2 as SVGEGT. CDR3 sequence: CASSFRGTGAYNEQFF. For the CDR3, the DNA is TGTGCCAGCAGTTTTAGGGGGACAGGGGCCTACAATGAGCAGTTCTTC.